The 32 T cell receptor beta chains listed next were all sequenced from one sample in a study of vaccination effects on CD4 cells after COVID-19. The ViraFEST assay expanded antigen-specific CD4+ T cells with viral peptide pools before sequencing. Upon completion of about 10 days in culture, CD4+ T cells were isolated. The person acquired a PCR-confirmed SARS-CoV-2 infection between March and December 2020. Clones were read by immunoSEQ multiplex PCR, and TCRdb kept only the in-frame ones, dropping some. The sample comprises roughly 23,000 clones, around 77% of which are singletons, and 16% rests with the top ten. No antigen is known for these receptors. The sequenced sample was CD4+ T cells from PBMCs cultured with SARS-CoV-2 spike peptides, obtained before COVID-19 vaccination. The receptors originated from a human donor who had a prior SARS-CoV-2 infection.

The gene calls are TRBV7-3 and TRBJ2-7, with 7 bases fitting TRBD2. J gave up 0 bases and V 0 bases, and 5 bases lay outside the gene matches. Germline CDR1 and CDR2: SGHTA and FQGTGA. The CDR3 loop spans 16 amino acids. The chain's CDR3 is CASSLTGGGNSYEQYF. CDR3 sequence (DNA): TGTGCCAGCAGCTTAACGGGGGGAGGGAACTCCTACGAGCAGTACTTC.

The chain couples TRBV7-9 to TRBJ2-3; 8 positions match TRBD1. The CDR3 has 15 residues. Germline loops: CDR1 SEHNR, CDR2 FQNEAQ (reference sequence). With 7 bases clipped from V and 6 bases from J, the junction kept 12 bases outside the gene matches. This chain's CDR3 is CASTPGQGDFDTQYF. CDR3 coding DNA: TGTGCCAGCACACCCGGACAGGGCGATTTTGATACGCAGTATTTT.

This clone was seen a few times. V is TRBV3-1 (or the pseudogene TRBV3-2) and J is TRBJ2-4; no firm D call. V was shortened by 4 bases and J by 1 base, with 5 bases between the two germline ends. From germline, CDR1 is LGHDT and CDR2 YNNKEL (reference sequence). The length of the CDR3 is 13 residues. CDR3 amino acids: CASSPSAKNIQYF. In DNA, the CDR3 is TGTGCCAGCAGCCCCTCGGCCAAAAACATTCAGTACTTC.

The genes are TRBV7-8 and TRBJ2-7; TRBD1 matches at 8 bases. J lost 3 bases, V lost 5 bases, and 6 bases had no gene match. This CDR3 region has 14 residues. CDR1 is SGHVS, CDR2 FQNEAQ, per germline. The CDR3 coding sequence is TGTGCCAGCAGCCTAACCGGGACAGGCTACGAGCAGTACTTC. This gives the protein CASSLTGTGYEQYF.

The chain joins TRBV5-1 to TRBJ2-3; 12 positions agree with TRBD2. The CDR3 has 17 amino acids. Germline CDR1 SGHRS, CDR2 YFSETQ. V was pared by 0 bases and J by 5 bases, with 7 bases of the junction left unmatched. DNA of the CDR3: TGCGCCAGCAGCTTGGGACTAGCGGGAGAGATGGGAGATACGCAGTATTTT. Encoded protein: CASSLGLAGEMGDTQYF. Variable domain in full (rest from reference TRBV5-1 and TRBJ2-3): KAGVTQTPRYLIKTRGQQVTLSCSPISGHRSVSWYQQTPGQGLQFLFEYFSETQRNKGNFPGRFSGRQFSNSRSEMNVSTLELGDSALYLCASSLGLAGEMGDTQYFGPGTRLTVL.

V usage is TRBV18 and J usage is TRBJ2-7, with 9 bases aligning to TRBD1. This CDR3 is 15 amino acids long. The trim removed 5 bases at V and 6 bases at J, leaving 11 bases unmatched. Germline values: CDR1 KGHSH, CDR2 LQKENI. For the CDR3, the DNA is TGTGCCAGCTCAGAGACCGGGACAGGGCTCGGCGAGCAGTACTTC. This gives the protein CASSETGTGLGEQYF. Full variable domain (rest looked up from reference TRBV18 and TRBJ2-7): NAGVMQNPRHLVRRRGQEARLRCSPMKGHSHVYWYRQLPEEGLKFMVYLQKENIIDESGMPKERFSAEFPKEGPSILRIQQVVRGDSAAYFCASSETGTGLGEQYFGPGTRLTVT.

A single count supports this clone. The limits of the CDR3 on the DNA are not certain, so only TCRdb's listed CDR3 is given. The chain combines TRBV7-5 with TRBJ1-1. TRBV7-5 represents a pseudogene. Both ends counted, the CDR3 spans 11 residues. CDR3 amino acids: CVWGGGTEAFF.

The chain joins TRBV2 to TRBJ1-4; no clear D gene. Germline CDR1 and CDR2: SNHLY and FYNNEI. There are 15 residues in the CDR3. V was clipped by 7 bases and J by 7 bases, with 19 bases between them. CDR3 in amino acids: CASTDGGQSTEKLFF. Here the CDR3 DNA reads TGTGCCAGCACCGACGGTGGGCAGTCTACTGAAAAACTGTTTTTT.

This clone was counted only a few times. The V gene is TRBV28, the J gene TRBJ1-2; D perhaps matches TRBD1 (6 bases). Trimming left V 6 bases short and J 4 bases short, with 9 bases between. Germline V CDR1 and CDR2: MDHEN, SYDVKM. The CDR3 contains 12 residues. The CDR3 loop is CASRLQGYGYTF. The CDR3 DNA reads TGTGCCAGCAGACTACAGGGCTATGGCTACACCTTC.

The V gene is TRBV6-6, the J gene TRBJ1-4; tentative D call: TRBD1 (6 bases). V dropped 2 bases and J dropped 0 bases, with 10 bases sitting between them. The CDR3 has 16 amino acids. Germline values: CDR1 MNHNY, CDR2 SVGAGI (reference sequence). This chain's CDR3 is CASSYGRTATNEKLFF. The CDR3 bases are TGTGCCAGCAGTTACGGTCGGACAGCAACTAATGAAAAACTGTTTTTT.

The chain uses TRBV3-1 (or the pseudogene TRBV3-2) and TRBJ1-2; D may be TRBD1 (5 bases). The CDR3 contains 14 residues. With 0 bases removed from V and 2 bases from J, the gap between germline ends came to 7 bases. The germline V gene encodes CDR1 LGHDT and CDR2 YNNKEL (reference sequence). CDR3 DNA: TGTGCCAGCAGCCAAGAGGGGGTGAACTATGGCTACACCTTC. It translates to CASSQEGVNYGYTF.

The CDR3 DNA is TGTGCCAGCAGTTTTACGCAGGGCACCTACGAGCAGTACTTC. Protein sequence: CASSFTQGTYEQYF. The rearrangement joins TRBV6-5 to TRBJ2-7; possible D gene TRBD1, 5 bases. In germline, CDR1 is MNHEY, CDR2 SVGAGI. The CDR3 consists of 14 residues. The V end lost 4 bases, the J end lost 2 bases, and 12 bases lay between the germline ends.

This chain joins TRBV19 and TRBJ2-5, with a weak D call TRBD2 (6 bases). There are 14 residues in the CDR3. The V and J ends lost 6 bases and 4 bases respectively, with 15 bases between them. The germline gives CDR1 LNHDA, CDR2 SQIVND (reference sequence). The CDR3 here is CASSPHWGGETQYF. CDR3 coding DNA: TGTGCCAGTAGCCCCCATTGGGGAGGAGAGACCCAGTACTTC. Drawing the rest from reference TRBV19 and TRBJ2-5, the complete variable domain is DGGITQSPKYLFRKEGQNVTLSCEQNLNHDAMYWYRQDPGQGLRLIYYSQIVNDFQKGDIAEGYSVSREKKESFPLTVTSAQKNPTAFYLCASSPHWGGETQYFGPGTRLLVL.

The chain uses TRBV20-1 and TRBJ1-2; D is perhaps TRBD1 (6 bases). The CDR3 extends over 10 amino acids. Deletions cut 5 bases from V and 9 bases from J, with 10 bases between. CDR1 is DFQATT, CDR2 SNEGSKA, per germline (reference sequence). CDR3 protein: CSAHRASYTF. In nucleotides, the CDR3 is TGCAGTGCTCACAGGGCGAGCTACACCTTC.

The J gene is TRBJ2-7, the V gene TRBV6-1, with D possibly TRBD1 on 5 matching bases. Germline V gene lookup returns CDR1 MNHNS and CDR2 SASEGT. The CDR3 length is 16 residues. Trimming removed 4 bases from V and 0 bases from J, with 16 bases in between. CDR3 sequence reads: CASSALAPTASYEQYF. CDR3 bases: TGTGCCAGCAGTGCCTTAGCCCCGACAGCCTCCTACGAGCAGTACTTC.

V and J are TRBV7-3 and TRBJ1-5; a weak D match, TRBD1 (6 bases). The germline V gene has CDR1 SGHTA and CDR2 FQGTGA. CDR3 length: 17 amino acids. V shed 4 bases and J shed 3 bases, with 19 bases lying between them. The CDR3 coding sequence is TGTGCCAGCAGCTGCCGCCGGGACAAGACCTTCAATCAGCCCCAGCATTTT. Translating gives CASSCRRDKTFNQPQHF.

Only a few counts were recorded for this clone. The chain is built from TRBV5-4 and TRBJ1-1, with a weak D call TRBD1 (6 bases). The CDR3 length is 14 residues. Germline V gives CDR1 SGHNT, CDR2 YYREEE (reference sequence). V was pared by 0 bases and J by 0 bases, with 6 bases between. DNA of the CDR3: TGTGCCAGCAGCTTGGACAGGGTGAACACTGAAGCTTTCTTT. Amino acids: CASSLDRVNTEAFF.

The chain employs TRBV7-2 and TRBJ1-2, with D uncertain. The germline V gene has CDR1 SGHTA and CDR2 FQGNSA. The germline V and J ends were trimmed by 1 base and 2 bases, with 8 bases remaining between them. CDR3 length: 14 residues. CDR3 nucleotides: TGTGCCAGCAGCTTAGAATCGCTAAACTATGGCTACACCTTC. Encoded protein: CASSLESLNYGYTF.

This chain links TRBV5-4 with TRBJ1-1; D is unclear. Germline loops: CDR1 SGHNT, CDR2 YYREEE (reference sequence). V was pared by 0 bases and J by 1 base, with 7 bases between. This CDR3 has 14 amino acids. The CDR3 DNA is TGTGCCAGCAGCTTGGCGTCACAGAACACTGAAGCTTTCTTT. This gives the protein CASSLASQNTEAFF.

The genes are TRBV12-3 or TRBV12-4 and TRBJ1-3; D remains ambiguous. The CDR3 extends over 12 amino acids. V was shortened by 5 bases and J by 2 bases, with 4 bases between the two germline ends. The CDR3 nucleotides read TGTGCCAGCAGTCCGGCTGGAAACACCATATATTTT. Encoded protein: CASSPAGNTIYF.

The rearrangement links TRBV7-2 to TRBJ2-1, with 10 nucleotides matching TRBD2. CDR1 is SGHTA, CDR2 FQGNSA, per germline. The J segment lost 2 bases and the V segment lost 4 bases, leaving 2 bases of the junction unmatched. This CDR3 is 15 amino acids long. CDR3 amino acids: CASSSTSGAYNEQFF. CDR3 sequence (DNA): TGTGCCAGCAGCTCCACTAGCGGGGCCTACAATGAGCAGTTCTTC. Full variable domain (outside the CDR3, taken from reference TRBV7-2 and TRBJ2-1): GAGVSQSPSNKVTEKGKDVELRCDPISGHTALYWYRQSLGQGLEFLIYFQGNSAPDKSGLPSDRFSAERTGGSVSTLTIQRTQQEDSAVYLCASSSTSGAYNEQFFGPGTRLTVL.

The rearrangement uses TRBV4-1 and TRBJ2-3; 14 bases fit TRBD2. The germline V gene encodes CDR1 MGHRA and CDR2 YSYEKL. The CDR3 spans 19 residues. Trimming took 4 bases from V and 3 from J; bases not matched to a gene: 12. The CDR3 loop is CASSPLGLAGGWRTDTQYF. The DNA of the CDR3 is TGCGCCAGCAGCCCTTTAGGACTAGCGGGGGGCTGGAGAACAGATACGCAGTATTTT.

The chain combines TRBV4-3 with TRBJ1-4; no clear D gene. The CDR3 runs to 15 residues. Germline CDR1 reads LGHNA; CDR2 reads YSLEER. Trimming removed 4 bases at V and 0 bases at J, with 9 bases between. In DNA form, the CDR3 reads TGCGCCAGCAGCCCCGGGGTTGCAACTAATGAAAAACTGTTTTTT. This gives the protein CASSPGVATNEKLFF.

This clone is medium-sized (0.01 to 0.1%) in the sample. The chain recombines TRBV19 with TRBJ2-5, with TRBD1 identical over 8 bases. This CDR3 contains 13 residues. Germline lookup yields CDR1 LNHDA and CDR2 SQIVND (reference sequence). J was trimmed by 9 bases and V by 4 bases; bases with no gene match: 7. CDR3 in amino acids: CASSTTGEPAQYF. The CDR3, as DNA: TGTGCCAGTAGTACGACAGGGGAACCAGCCCAGTACTTC.

The chain has TRBV11-3 and TRBJ2-3; D not certain. Germline loops: CDR1 SGHNT, CDR2 YENEEA. This CDR3 is built from 14 residues. V was trimmed by 2 bases and J by 0 bases, leaving 6 bases between them. The CDR3 coding sequence is TGTGCCAGCAGCTTAATGGCTAGCACAGATACGCAGTATTTT. Protein product: CASSLMASTDTQYF.

The chain combines TRBV6-1 with TRBJ1-5, with D hard to call. CDR1 and CDR2 from the germline V gene are MNHNS and SASEGT. V lost 1 base and J lost 1, with 2 bases in between. The CDR3 loop spans 13 amino acids. The CDR3 region has the DNA TGTGCCAGCAGTGAAGGCAGCAATCAGCCCCAGCATTTT. It codes for CASSEGSNQPQHF.

The V gene is TRBV27, the J gene TRBJ2-1, with a tentative D call TRBD2 (6 bases). This CDR3 is 14 amino acids long. V gave up 5 bases and J gave up 9 bases, with 17 bases separating them. Germline CDR1 reads MNHEY; CDR2 reads SMNVEV (reference sequence). CDR3 amino acids: CASSTSAGHSEQFF. The DNA for the CDR3 is TGTGCCAGCAGTACCTCAGCGGGTCACAGTGAGCAGTTCTTC.

This rearrangement joins TRBV20-1 to TRBJ1-1; unclear D gene. Germline CDR1 reads DFQATT; CDR2 reads SNEGSKA (reference sequence). V was trimmed by 3 bases and J by 1 base, leaving 6 bases between them. The CDR3 loop spans 12 amino acids. CDR3 in DNA: TGCAGTGCTAGTTGGGGGAACACTGAAGCTTTCTTT. Translation: CSASWGNTEAFF.

This chain connects TRBV7-3 to TRBJ1-2; 7 bases align to TRBD1. CDR1 is SGHTA and CDR2 is FQGTGA in the germline V gene. The CDR3 is 15 amino acids. V was clipped by 0 bases and J by 6 bases; unmatched bases: 7. This CDR3 is CASSLTPGQIHGYTF. The CDR3 nucleotides read TGTGCCAGCAGCTTAACTCCGGGACAGATCCATGGCTACACCTTC. The full variable domain, with the rest looked up from reference TRBV7-3 and TRBJ1-2, is GAGVSQTPSNKVTEKGKYVELRCDPISGHTALYWYRQSLGQGPEFLIYFQGTGAADDSGLPNDRFFAVRPEGSVSTLKIQRTERGDSAVYLCASSLTPGQIHGYTFGSGTRLTVV.

This clone is a singleton in its sample. The chain employs TRBV6-5 and TRBJ1-2; TRBD1 is a possible D gene (6 bases). Germline V gene lookup returns CDR1 MNHEY and CDR2 SVGAGI. This CDR3 contains 13 residues. Trimming removed 5 bases from V and 4 bases from J, with 11 bases in between. CDR3 in amino acids: CASSQTGSYGYTF. The CDR3 DNA sequence: TGTGCCAGCAGTCAAACAGGGAGCTATGGCTACACCTTC.

The chain couples TRBV6-5 to TRBJ2-3; tentatively, D is TRBD1 (5 bases). CDR3 length: 15 amino acids. Germline V gene lookup returns CDR1 MNHEY and CDR2 SVGAGI. Deletions cut 2 bases from V and 1 base from J, with 10 bases between. CDR3 in amino acids: CASSYLARGTDTQYF. Here the CDR3 DNA reads TGTGCCAGCAGTTACCTGGCCAGGGGCACAGATACGCAGTATTTT.

The chain links TRBV6-5 to TRBJ1-2, with 7 bases matching TRBD1. The CDR3 totals 13 residues. V trimming: 2 bases; J trimming: 12 bases; junction bases outside the gene matches: 9. Germline lookup yields CDR1 MNHEY and CDR2 SVGAGI. Here the CDR3 reads CASSYPGGNQHTF. CDR3 bases: TGTGCCAGCAGTTACCCAGGGGGAAATCAGCACACCTTC.